The 17 T cell receptor beta chains listed next were all sequenced from one sample in a study of cytomegalovirus exposure and HLA in healthy donors. This PCR relied on a set of 60 Vbeta primers and 13 Jbeta primers. Assay: immunoSEQ multiplex PCR; the TCRdb copy retains only in-frame clones and omits some. The sample records 55,000 to 70,000 clones, 60% to 85% being singletons. Material for sequencing was PBMCs. These receptors originate from a male donor in good health and CMV-seropositive.

This chain joins TRBV7-9 and TRBJ1-2; D may be TRBD1 (6 bases). Germline CDR1 SEHNR, CDR2 FQNEAQ (reference sequence). V lost 0 bases, J lost 7 bases, and 12 bases lay in between. This CDR3 is 14 amino acids long. The chain's CDR3 is CASSLARGGSGYTF. The DNA of the CDR3 is TGTGCCAGCAGCTTAGCGAGGGGGGGCTCTGGCTACACCTTC.

The chain is built from TRBV5-1 and TRBJ1-6; no reliable D call. V gave up 4 bases and J gave up 5 bases, with 13 bases separating them. Germline V lookup: CDR1 SGHRS, CDR2 YFSETQ. The CDR3 has 15 amino acids. CDR3 in DNA: TGCGCCAGCAGCAGAAAGGCGCAGGATAATTCACCCCTCCACTTT. Encoded protein: CASSRKAQDNSPLHF.

V and J are TRBV25-1 and TRBJ2-5; TRBD1 aligns across 8 bases. Matching the DNA end better, TRBJ2-7 makes the J call doubtful. Germline values: CDR1 MGHDK, CDR2 SYGVNS. CDR3 length: 14 residues. The chain's CDR3 is CASSGTGLAYEQYF. CDR3 nucleotide sequence: TGTGCCAGCAGTGGGACAGGGTTGGCCTACGAGCAGTACTTC.

The chain combines TRBV5-1 with TRBJ1-4; TRBD1 agrees at 10 bases. Germline V CDR1 and CDR2: SGHRS, YFSETQ. Trimming took 3 bases from V and 7 from J; bases not matched to a gene: 3. This CDR3 is built from 14 residues. The CDR3 loop is CASSSGQGFEKLFF. CDR3 coding DNA: TGCGCCAGCAGCTCGGGACAGGGGTTTGAAAAACTGTTTTTT. Full variable domain (outside the CDR3, taken from reference TRBV5-1 and TRBJ1-4): KAGVTQTPRYLIKTRGQQVTLSCSPISGHRSVSWYQQTPGQGLQFLFEYFSETQRNKGNFPGRFSGRQFSNSRSEMNVSTLELGDSALYLCASSSGQGFEKLFFGSGTQLSVL.

The rearrangement uses TRBV7-8 and TRBJ2-1; 8 bases match TRBD2. The V gene end was trimmed by 1 base and the J gene end by 0 bases; junction bases not matched to a gene: 5. Germline loops: CDR1 SGHVS, CDR2 FQNEAQ. The CDR3 loop spans 17 amino acids. CDR3 sequence reads: CASSLGRGGLSYNEQFF. Here the CDR3 DNA reads TGTGCCAGCAGCTTAGGTCGGGGGGGCCTCTCCTACAATGAGCAGTTCTTC.

The chain carries TRBV5-1 and TRBJ1-4, with D unclear. V lost 4 bases to trimming and J lost 1 base, with 14 bases between them. This CDR3 contains 16 residues. CDR1 SGHRS and CDR2 YFSETQ come from the germline V gene. This CDR3 is CASSRRGRQTNEKLFF. The CDR3 nucleotides read TGCGCCAGCAGCCGACGAGGGCGCCAAACTAATGAAAAACTGTTTTTT. The entire variable domain, with the rest obtained from reference TRBV5-1 and TRBJ1-4, is as follows: KAGVTQTPRYLIKTRGQQVTLSCSPISGHRSVSWYQQTPGQGLQFLFEYFSETQRNKGNFPGRFSGRQFSNSRSEMNVSTLELGDSALYLCASSRRGRQTNEKLFFGSGTQLSVL.

Only a few counts were recorded for this clone. V usage is TRBV5-1 and J usage is TRBJ1-6; TRBD1 matches at 7 bases. Germline V gene sequence: CDR1 SGHRS, CDR2 YFSETQ. This CDR3 has 14 residues. With V trimmed by 2 bases and J by 8 bases, 4 bases remained unmatched. The CDR3 coding sequence is TGCGCCAGCAGCTTCGGCCAGGGGGATTCACCCCTCCACTTT. Protein sequence: CASSFGQGDSPLHF. The full variable domain, in which reference TRBV5-1 and TRBJ1-6 provide the parts outside the CDR3, is KAGVTQTPRYLIKTRGQQVTLSCSPISGHRSVSWYQQTPGQGLQFLFEYFSETQRNKGNFPGRFSGRQFSNSRSEMNVSTLELGDSALYLCASSFGQGDSPLHFGNGTRLTVT.

The chain combines TRBV18 with TRBJ1-2, with 9 bases fitting TRBD1. The V and J ends lost 6 bases and 3 bases, in that order; junction bases with no gene match: 5. In germline, CDR1 is KGHSH, CDR2 LQKENI. This CDR3 contains 14 residues. The CDR3 here is CASSRDRADYGYTF. As DNA, the CDR3 is TGTGCCAGCTCGAGGGACAGGGCGGACTATGGCTACACCTTC. Drawing the rest from reference TRBV18 and TRBJ1-2, the complete variable domain is NAGVMQNPRHLVRRRGQEARLRCSPMKGHSHVYWYRQLPEEGLKFMVYLQKENIIDESGMPKERFSAEFPKEGPSILRIQQVVRGDSAAYFCASSRDRADYGYTFGSGTRLTVV.

This clone was seen a few times. The rearrangement joins TRBV5-1 to TRBJ1-1; D not certain. This CDR3 is built from 13 residues. Germline lookup yields CDR1 SGHRS and CDR2 YFSETQ. V was shortened by 3 bases and J by 2 bases, with 8 bases between the two germline ends. Here the CDR3 DNA reads TGCGCCAGCAGCTCAGAGGTTAACACTGAAGCTTTCTTT. Protein: CASSSEVNTEAFF.

CDR3 residues: CASSPELAGNTGELFF. As DNA, the CDR3 is TGTGCCAGCAGCCCAGAGCTAGCGGGGAACACCGGGGAGCTGTTTTTT. The chain couples TRBV11-2 to TRBJ2-2, with TRBD2 matching 8 bases. CDR1 is SGHAT and CDR2 is FQNNGV in the germline V gene. V gave up 5 bases and J gave up 1 base; unmatched junction bases: 6. This CDR3 has 16 residues.

The J gene is TRBJ2-1, the V gene TRBV9; 8 bases line up with TRBD2. Trimming removed 4 bases from V and 2 bases from J; junction bases left unmatched: 8. This CDR3 comprises 16 residues. Looked up from germline, CDR1 is SGDLS and CDR2 is YYNGEE. Written as DNA, the CDR3 is TGTGCCAGCAGCCCCTCGGGTAGCGGGGCCTACAATGAGCAGTTCTTC. Protein product: CASSPSGSGAYNEQFF.

The V call is TRBV5-1, the J call TRBJ2-5; 11 nucleotides align to TRBD2. The germline gives CDR1 SGHRS, CDR2 YFSETQ. The CDR3 contains 19 residues. V shed 3 bases, J shed 5 bases, and the junction held 18 bases outside the gene matches. The CDR3 DNA reads as TGCGCCAGCAGCTGGAGGGTCCAAAGTAGCGGGGGGGCCTGGGAGACCCAGTACTTC. Translation gives CASSWRVQSSGGAWETQYF.

This chain joins TRBV5-6 and TRBJ2-1; 8 bases match TRBD1. Germline CDR1 and CDR2: SGHDT and YYEEEE. J gave up 6 bases and V 0 bases, and 8 bases lay outside the gene matches. The CDR3 sequence is 16 residues long. The CDR3 region is CASSLASWTGFNEQFF. CDR3 nucleotide sequence: TGTGCCAGCAGCTTGGCTTCCTGGACAGGGTTCAATGAGCAGTTCTTC.

V is TRBV4-2 and J is TRBJ1-6; TRBD1 is a possible D gene (6 bases). The germline CDR1 and CDR2 sequences are LGHNA and YNFKEQ. V was trimmed by 3 bases and J by 7 bases, leaving 16 bases between them. The CDR3 sequence is 16 residues long. The CDR3 loop is CASSHQACQGNSPLHF. CDR3 coding DNA: TGTGCCAGCAGCCACCAAGCCTGTCAGGGGAATTCACCCCTCCACTTT.

On this clone: This sample includes further DNA sequences coding for the same CDR3. The chain uses TRBV27 and TRBJ2-7, with D possibly being TRBD2 (6 bases). V dropped 3 bases and J dropped 0 bases, with 9 bases sitting between them. This CDR3 is built from 14 residues. Per germline, CDR1 MNHEY and CDR2 SMNVEV (reference sequence). The CDR3 coding sequence is TGTGCCAGCAGTTTTGGCGGGGTCTCCTACGAGCAGTACTTC. Encoded protein: CASSFGGVSYEQYF.

V and J are TRBV30 and TRBJ2-6; D perhaps matches TRBD1 (6 bases). The germline CDR1 and CDR2 sequences are GTSNPN and SVGIG (reference sequence). The V gene lost 3 bases and the J gene lost 0 bases, with 9 bases spanning the gap. This CDR3 comprises 15 residues. Written as DNA, the CDR3 is TGTGCCTGGAGCGGGACATACTCTGGGGCCAACGTCCTGACTTTC. Translation gives CAWSGTYSGANVLTF.

The chain links TRBV18 to TRBJ2-1; 7 nucleotides line up with TRBD1. The CDR3 totals 13 residues. Germline V gene sequence: CDR1 KGHSH, CDR2 LQKENI. The V and J ends lost 6 bases and 5 bases, in that order; junction bases with no gene match: 4. The CDR3 nucleotides are TGTGCCAGCTCGCCGGGACAGAACAATGAGCAGTTCTTC. This translates into CASSPGQNNEQFF.